This T cell receptor (beta chain) was obtained from a study of metastatic and nonmetastatic thyroid tumors. Background on the study: Repertoire data that came from the blood and tumor or nodule tissue of malignant and benign thyroid patients were compared. Findings of the study overall: Malignant thyroid tumors reportedly had TCR beta diversity that was significantly higher than in benign nodules, in blood and tumor.

Study processing details: A classifier for distant metastasis in papillary thyroid cancer was constructed using CDR3 differences observed across clinicopathological groups. TCRdb reprocessed the PCR reads using MiXCR. TCRdb, rather than the study authors, made the V and J calls. The sample has under 30,000 clones, roughly 15% seen once. CDR1 and CDR2 (germline): SEHNR, FQNEAQ (reference sequence). This CDR3 region has 15 residues. Thyroid surgery was performed in patients who had received no treatment beforehand. This clone was recorded at least ten times. Its antigen is not known. One end of the junction does not line up with germline, which may come from a read error.

The TCR sequence derives from a male donor with papillary thyroid cancer or a benign thyroid nodule (not recorded which). Some clones in this sample may be carry-over from other donors' samples. The chain uses TRBV7-9 and TRBJ1-6; D gene unclear. Sequencing was performed on blood. CDR3 sequence reads: CASSLAGLRDSPLHF. The CDR3 bases are TGTGCCAGCAGCCTAGCCGGATTGAGGGATTCACCCCTCCACTTT.